This T cell receptor (beta chain) comes out of a study of shared clonotypes between healthy human individuals. The overall study: There were three CD4 naive, three CD4 memory, two CD8 naive and one CD8 memory plates per donor.

The CDR3 is 16 amino acids. In germline, CDR1 is SGHTS, CDR2 YDEGEE. The V end lost 3 bases, the J end lost 3 bases, and 19 bases lay between the germline ends. The DNA input per sorted-subset replicate PCR was around 200 ng, corresponding to around 28,000 T cell genomes. TCRdb's table, derived via immunoSEQ multiplex PCR, lists solely in-frame clones and lacks some. Of millions of clones listed, 85% to 95% were seen once; the top ten hold about 1.5%. Only CD45RO-negative cells positively selected for CCR7 counted as naive CD8 cells, so terminally differentiated effector memory CD45RA+ cells were excluded.

Sequencing was performed on naive CD8+ T cells from PBMCs. This sequence was found in a man aged 18 to 35 in good health. Some clones in this sample may be carry-over from other donors' samples. J is TRBJ2-7 and V is TRBV5-8, with D tentatively TRBD2 (5 bases). CDR3 bases: TGTGCCAGCAGCTGGGGATTTTGGGAGAGCGACTACGAGCAGTACTTC. This codes for CASSWGFWESDYEQYF.